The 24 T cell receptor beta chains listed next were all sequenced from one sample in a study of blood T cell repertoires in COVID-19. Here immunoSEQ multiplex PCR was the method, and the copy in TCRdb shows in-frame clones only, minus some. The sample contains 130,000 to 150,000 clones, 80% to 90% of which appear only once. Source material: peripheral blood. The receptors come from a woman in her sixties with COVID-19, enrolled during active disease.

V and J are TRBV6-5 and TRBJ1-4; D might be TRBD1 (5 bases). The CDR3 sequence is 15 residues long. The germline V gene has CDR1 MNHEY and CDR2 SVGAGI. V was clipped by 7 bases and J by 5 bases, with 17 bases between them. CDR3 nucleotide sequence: TGTGCCAGCACTAAACAGGAGCTTATCAATGAAAAACTGTTTTTT. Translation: CASTKQELINEKLFF.

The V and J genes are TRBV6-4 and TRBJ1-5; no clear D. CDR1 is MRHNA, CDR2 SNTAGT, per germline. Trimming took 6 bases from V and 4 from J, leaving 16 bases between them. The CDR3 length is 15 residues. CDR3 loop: CASSPAWRINQPQHF. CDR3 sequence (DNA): TGTGCCAGCAGCCCAGCTTGGAGGATAAATCAGCCCCAGCATTTT.

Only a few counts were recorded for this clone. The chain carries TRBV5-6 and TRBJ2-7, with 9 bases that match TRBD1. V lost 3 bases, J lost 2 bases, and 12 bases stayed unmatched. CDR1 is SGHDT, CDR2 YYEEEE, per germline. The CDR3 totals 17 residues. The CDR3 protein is CASSSEGGTGWTYEQYF. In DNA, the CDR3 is TGTGCCAGCAGCTCCGAGGGAGGGACAGGGTGGACCTACGAGCAGTACTTC.

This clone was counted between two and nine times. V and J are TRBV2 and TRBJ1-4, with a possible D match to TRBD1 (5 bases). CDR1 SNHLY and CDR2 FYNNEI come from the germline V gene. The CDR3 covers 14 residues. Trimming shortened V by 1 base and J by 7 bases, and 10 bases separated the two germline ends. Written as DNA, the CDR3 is TGTGCCAGCAGTGAAGACAGGTTAAGTGAAAAACTGTTTTTT. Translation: CASSEDRLSEKLFF. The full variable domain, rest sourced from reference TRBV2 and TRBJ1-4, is EPEVTQTPSHQVTQMGQEVILRCVPISNHLYFYWYRQILGQKVEFLVSFYNNEISEKSEIFDDQFSVERPDGSNFTLKIRSTKLEDSAMYFCASSEDRLSEKLFFGSGTQLSVL.

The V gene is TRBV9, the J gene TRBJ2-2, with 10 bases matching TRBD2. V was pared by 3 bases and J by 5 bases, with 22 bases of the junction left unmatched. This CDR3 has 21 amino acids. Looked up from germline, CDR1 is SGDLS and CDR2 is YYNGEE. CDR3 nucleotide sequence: TGTGCCAGCAGCGCCGCCACCCCCCTAGTGATTCTAGCGGGGGATACCGGGGAGCTGTTTTTT. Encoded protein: CASSAATPLVILAGDTGELFF. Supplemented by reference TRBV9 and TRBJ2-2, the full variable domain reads DSGVTQTPKHLITATGQRVTLRCSPRSGDLSVYWYQQSLDQGLQFLIQYYNGEERAKGNILERFSAQQFPDLHSELNLSSLELGDSALYFCASSAATPLVILAGDTGELFFGEGSRLTVL.

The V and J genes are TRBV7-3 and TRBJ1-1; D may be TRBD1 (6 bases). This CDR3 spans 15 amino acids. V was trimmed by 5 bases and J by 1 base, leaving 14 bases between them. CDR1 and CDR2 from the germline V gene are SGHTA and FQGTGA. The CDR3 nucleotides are TGTGCCAGCAGCGCAAACAGGGATCCGAACACTGAAGCTTTCTTT. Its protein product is CASSANRDPNTEAFF.

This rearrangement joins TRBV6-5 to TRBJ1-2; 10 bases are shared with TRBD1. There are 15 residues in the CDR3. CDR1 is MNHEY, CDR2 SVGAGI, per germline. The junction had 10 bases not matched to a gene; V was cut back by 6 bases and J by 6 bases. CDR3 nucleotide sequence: TGTGCCAGCAGCCCCTGGGACAGGGGAAGGGATGGCTACACCTTC. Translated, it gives CASSPWDRGRDGYTF.

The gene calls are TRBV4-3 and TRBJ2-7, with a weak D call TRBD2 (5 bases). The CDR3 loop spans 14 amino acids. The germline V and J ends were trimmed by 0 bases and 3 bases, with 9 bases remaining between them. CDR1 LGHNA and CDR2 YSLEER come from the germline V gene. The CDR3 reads CASSQDWAGYEQYF. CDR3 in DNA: TGCGCCAGCAGCCAAGACTGGGCGGGCTACGAGCAGTACTTC.

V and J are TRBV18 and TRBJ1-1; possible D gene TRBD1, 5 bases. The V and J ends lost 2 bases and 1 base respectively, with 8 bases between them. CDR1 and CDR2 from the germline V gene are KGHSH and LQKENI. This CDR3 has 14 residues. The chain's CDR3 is CASSPGAENTEAFF. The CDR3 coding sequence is TGTGCCAGCTCACCAGGGGCAGAGAACACTGAAGCTTTCTTT.

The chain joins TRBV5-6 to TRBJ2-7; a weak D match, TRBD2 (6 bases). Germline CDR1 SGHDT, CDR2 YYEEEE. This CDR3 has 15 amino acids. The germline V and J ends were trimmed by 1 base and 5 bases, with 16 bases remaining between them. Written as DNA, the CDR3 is TGTGCCAGCAGCTTGTCTCGGCCCGGGAGACACGAGCAGTACTTC. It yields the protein CASSLSRPGRHEQYF.

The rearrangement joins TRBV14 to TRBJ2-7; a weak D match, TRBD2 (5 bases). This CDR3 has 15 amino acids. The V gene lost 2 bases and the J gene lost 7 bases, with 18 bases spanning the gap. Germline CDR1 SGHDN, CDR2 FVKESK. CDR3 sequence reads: CASSQYEGPTWEQYF. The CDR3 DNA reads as TGTGCCAGCAGCCAATACGAGGGTCCTACGTGGGAGCAGTACTTC.

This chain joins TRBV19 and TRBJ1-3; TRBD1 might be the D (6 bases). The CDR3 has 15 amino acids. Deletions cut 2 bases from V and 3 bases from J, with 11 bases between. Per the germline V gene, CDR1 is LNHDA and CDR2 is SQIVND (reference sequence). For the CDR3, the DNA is TGTGCCAGTAGTATATCAGGGGTTGTTGGAAACACCATATATTTT. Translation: CASSISGVVGNTIYF.

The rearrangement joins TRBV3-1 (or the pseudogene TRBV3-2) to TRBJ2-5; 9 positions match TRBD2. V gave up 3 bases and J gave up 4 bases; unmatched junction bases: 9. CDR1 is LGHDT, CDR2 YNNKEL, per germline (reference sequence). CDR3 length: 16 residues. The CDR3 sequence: CASSHHGGLAGETQYF. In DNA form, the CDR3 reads TGTGCCAGCAGCCATCACGGGGGACTAGCCGGAGAGACCCAGTACTTC.

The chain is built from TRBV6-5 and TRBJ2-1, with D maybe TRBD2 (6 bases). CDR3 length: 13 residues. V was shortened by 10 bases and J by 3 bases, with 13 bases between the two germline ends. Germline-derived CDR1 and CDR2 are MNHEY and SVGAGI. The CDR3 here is CATLWTIYNEQFF. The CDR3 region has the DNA TGTGCCACCTTATGGACTATCTACAATGAGCAGTTCTTC.

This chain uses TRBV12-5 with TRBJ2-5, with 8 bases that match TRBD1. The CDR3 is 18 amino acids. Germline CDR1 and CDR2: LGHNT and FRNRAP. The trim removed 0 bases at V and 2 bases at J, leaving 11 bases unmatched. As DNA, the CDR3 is TGTGCTAGTGGTTTGGTACCCGGACAGGGCCACCGACAAGAGACCCAGTACTTC. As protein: CASGLVPGQGHRQETQYF.

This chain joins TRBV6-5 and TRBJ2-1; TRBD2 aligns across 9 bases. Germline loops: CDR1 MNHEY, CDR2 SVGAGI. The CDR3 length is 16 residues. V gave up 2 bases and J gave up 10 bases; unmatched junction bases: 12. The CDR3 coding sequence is TGTGCCAGCAGTTACGCAGCGGGGGGCAGGCGAGAGGAGCAGTTCTTC. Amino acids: CASSYAAGGRREEQFF.

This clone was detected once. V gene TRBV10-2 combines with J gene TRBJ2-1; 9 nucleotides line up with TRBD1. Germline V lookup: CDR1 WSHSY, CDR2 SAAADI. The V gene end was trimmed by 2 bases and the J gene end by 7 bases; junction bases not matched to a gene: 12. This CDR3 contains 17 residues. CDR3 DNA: TGCGCCAGCAGTGAGCAATTCACCGGACAGGGGCGGAATGAGCAGTTCTTC. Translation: CASSEQFTGQGRNEQFF.

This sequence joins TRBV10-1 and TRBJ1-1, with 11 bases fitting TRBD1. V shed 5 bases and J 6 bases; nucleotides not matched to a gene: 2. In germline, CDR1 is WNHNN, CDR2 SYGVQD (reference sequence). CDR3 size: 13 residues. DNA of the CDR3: TGCGCCAGCAGTCGGGACAGGGGGTCTGAAGCTTTCTTT. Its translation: CASSRDRGSEAFF.

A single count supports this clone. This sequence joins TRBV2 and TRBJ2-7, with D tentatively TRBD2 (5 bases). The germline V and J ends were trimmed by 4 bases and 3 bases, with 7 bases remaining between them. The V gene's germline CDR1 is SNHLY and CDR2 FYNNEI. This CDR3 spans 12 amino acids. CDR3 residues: CASSGTFYEQYF. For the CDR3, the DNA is TGTGCCAGCAGTGGGACTTTCTACGAGCAGTACTTC.

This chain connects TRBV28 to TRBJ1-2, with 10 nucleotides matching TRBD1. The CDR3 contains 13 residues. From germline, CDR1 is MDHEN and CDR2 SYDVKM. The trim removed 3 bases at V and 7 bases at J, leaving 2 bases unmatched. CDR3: CASSFGTGAGYTF. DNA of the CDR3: TGTGCCAGCAGTTTTGGGACAGGGGCTGGCTACACCTTC.

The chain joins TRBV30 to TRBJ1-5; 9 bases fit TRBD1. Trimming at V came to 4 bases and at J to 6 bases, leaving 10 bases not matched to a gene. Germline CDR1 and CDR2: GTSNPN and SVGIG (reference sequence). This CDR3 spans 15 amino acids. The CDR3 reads CAWKGQGAGSQPQHF. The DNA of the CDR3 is TGTGCCTGGAAGGGACAGGGAGCAGGCAGTCAGCCCCAGCATTTT.

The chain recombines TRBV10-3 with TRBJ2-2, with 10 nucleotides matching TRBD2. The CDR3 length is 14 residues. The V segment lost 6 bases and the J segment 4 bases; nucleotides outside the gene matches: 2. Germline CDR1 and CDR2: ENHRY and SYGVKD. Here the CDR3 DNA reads TGTGCCATCAGAACTAGCGGGGTCACCGGGGAGCTGTTTTTT. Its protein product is CAIRTSGVTGELFF.

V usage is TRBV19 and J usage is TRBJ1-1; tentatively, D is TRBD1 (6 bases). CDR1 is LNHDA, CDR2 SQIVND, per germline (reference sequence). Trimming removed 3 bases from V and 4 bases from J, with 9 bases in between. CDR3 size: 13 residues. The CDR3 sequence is CASSILTGTEAFF. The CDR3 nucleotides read TGTGCCAGTAGTATTTTGACAGGCACTGAAGCTTTCTTT.

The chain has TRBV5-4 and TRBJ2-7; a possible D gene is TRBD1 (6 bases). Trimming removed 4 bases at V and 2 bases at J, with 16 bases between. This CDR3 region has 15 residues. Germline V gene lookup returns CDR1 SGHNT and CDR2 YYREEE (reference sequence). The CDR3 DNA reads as TGTGCCAGCAGCCCCCTGGCAGGGGTAGCCTACGAGCAGTACTTC. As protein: CASSPLAGVAYEQYF.